Listed below are T cell receptor beta chains from one sample, sequenced in a study of T cell changes during pregnancy in multiple sclerosis. This table comes from immunoSEQ multiplex PCR, and its TCRdb copy is limited to in-frame clones, with some not included. The sample has about 54,000 clones, around 90% seen once. Here the sequenced sample was peripheral blood, taken after pregnancy. These receptors were taken from a female donor in good health, enrolled as a control in a pregnancy study. CDR3s include the opening cysteine and the closing phenylalanine or tryptophan. The D gene is left open where the match is weak.

D,J,V,DNA,CDR3
TRBD1,TRBJ1-4,TRBV4-3,TGCGCCAGCAGCCAAGGAAGGGACAGCTCGTGGGAAAAACTGTTTTTT,CASSQGRDSSWEKLFF
TRBD2,TRBJ2-7,TRBV11-3,TGTGCCAGCAGCTTGAGCGGGGGCCATTACGAGCAGTACTTC,CASSLSGGHYEQYF
.,TRBJ1-1,TRBV7-2,TGTGCCAGCAGCCGCACGGGACACTCGAACACTGAAGCTTTCTTT,CASSRTGHSNTEAFF
.,TRBJ1-1,TRBV30,TGTGCCTGGAGTCCGGCAGGGACTGAAGCTTTCTTT,CAWSPAGTEAFF
TRBD1,TRBJ1-2,TRBV29-1,TGCAGCGTTGAGCGGACAGGCGGTAACTATGGCTACACCTTC,CSVERTGGNYGYTF
TRBD1,TRBJ1-4,TRBV19,TGTGCCAGTAGTTGGGACAGCGCAACTAATGAAAAACTGTTTTTT,CASSWDSATNEKLFF
TRBD2,TRBJ2-3,TRBV6-6,TGTGCCAGCAGCTACGCGACTAGCGGACACACAGATACGCAGTATTTT,CASSYATSGHTDTQYF
TRBD1,TRBJ1-2,TRBV5-1,TGCGCCAGCAGCCTACCACGCGGACAGGGCTATGGCTACACCTTC,CASSLPRGQGYGYTF
.,TRBJ1-4,TRBV27,TGTGCCAGCAGTCTCACAGTACCAAATGAAAAACTGTTTTTT,CASSLTVPNEKLFF
TRBD1,TRBJ2-2,TRBV19,TGTGCCAGTAGTTCGCAGGGGGACACCGGGGAGCTGTTTTTT,CASSSQGDTGELFF
.,TRBJ1-5,TRBV21-1,TGTGCCAGCAGCAAAGCAGACTCCGGGACAGGGGGCTCGCCCCAGCATTTT,CASSKADSGTGGSPQHF
.,TRBJ1-5,TRBV7-2,TGTGCCAGTAAAAGCGATAGCAATCAGCCCCAGCATTTT,CASKSDSNQPQHF